Each of the 19 T cell receptor beta chains below was sequenced from the same sample in a study of T cells in Graves' hyperthyroidism and ophthalmopathy. Amplification of TCR beta CDR3 regions used RNA as the template. RT-PCR in the first round (using the HTBI primer set) targeted the TCR CDR3. Each CDR3 protein gets one entry after TCRdb re-called the multiplex PCR reads with MiXCR. The repertoire consists of about 640,000 distinct CDR3 sequences, with 20% occurring once and the leading ten covering 34%. The sequencing sample was made of blood. Receptors were obtained from a man aged 25-45 years with Graves' ophthalmopathy.

This clonotype was counted many times. This rearrangement joins TRBV28 to TRBJ2-7, with 9 bases lining up with TRBD2. The CDR3 is 14 residues long. Germline lookup yields CDR1 MDHEN and CDR2 SYDVKM. The ends lost 4 bases at V and 6 bases at J; junction bases unmatched: 7. CDR3 amino acids: CASSSHSGRSEQYF. CDR3 DNA sequence: TGTGCCAGCAGTTCCCATAGCGGGAGATCCGAGCAGTACTTC.

Ten or more counts support this clonotype. V gene TRBV27 combines with J gene TRBJ1-1, with D possibly TRBD1 on 5 matching bases. V lost 10 bases and J lost 0, with 15 bases in between. CDR3 size: 14 residues. The V gene's germline CDR1 is MNHEY and CDR2 SMNVEV (reference sequence). CDR3 coding DNA: TGTGCCACCGCACCGGGACGGCTGAACACTGAAGCTTTCTTT. Protein: CATAPGRLNTEAFF.

For the CDR3, the DNA is TGTGCCAGCAGGCGGGACAGCCAGAATTCACCCCTCCACTTT. It translates to CASRRDSQNSPLHF. The gene calls are TRBV14 and TRBJ1-6, with TRBD1 identical over 7 bases. The germline V gene encodes CDR1 SGHDN and CDR2 FVKESK. V shed 6 bases, J shed 7 bases, and the junction held 6 bases outside the gene matches. The CDR3 spans 14 residues.

This clonotype was seen only a few times. The chain has TRBV6-2 or TRBV6-3 and TRBJ2-1; 9 nucleotides match TRBD2. Per the germline V gene, CDR1 is MNHEY and CDR2 is SVGEGT. With V trimmed by 7 bases and J by 7 bases, 8 bases remained unmatched. The CDR3 covers 14 residues. This CDR3 reads CASTISGRGNEQFF. The CDR3, as DNA: TGTGCCAGCACCATTAGCGGGAGAGGGAATGAGCAGTTCTTC.

This chain links TRBV20-1 with TRBJ2-1; 11 positions match TRBD2. The CDR3 is made up of 15 amino acids. Trimming removed 5 bases from V and 6 bases from J; junction bases left unmatched: 9. CDR1 and CDR2 from the germline V gene are DFQATT and SNEGSKA (reference sequence). The CDR3 is CSASGLAGGINEQFF. CDR3 sequence (DNA): TGCAGTGCTTCGGGGCTAGCGGGAGGAATCAATGAGCAGTTCTTC.

The chain links TRBV20-1 to TRBJ2-2; D is unclear. Germline assignment: CDR1 DFQATT and CDR2 SNEGSKA (reference sequence). The V end lost 6 bases, the J end lost 0 bases, and 5 bases lay between the germline ends. The CDR3 contains 12 residues. The CDR3 sequence: CSAKTNTGELFF. Written as DNA, the CDR3 is TGCAGTGCCAAAACGAACACCGGGGAGCTGTTTTTT.

This clonotype was picked up a small number of times. The chain couples TRBV4-1 to TRBJ1-2, with no clear D. CDR1 MGHRA and CDR2 YSYEKL come from the germline V gene. This CDR3 is 14 amino acids long. V was cut by 0 bases and J by 1 base, with 6 bases left in between. This CDR3 is CASSQDASNYGYTF. The CDR3, as DNA: TGCGCCAGCAGCCAAGATGCGAGTAACTATGGCTACACCTTC.

The V call is TRBV9, the J call TRBJ2-6; the D is unclear. The CDR3 extends over 15 amino acids. Trimming pared 1 base from V and 1 base from J, leaving 6 bases between. Per the germline V gene, CDR1 is SGDLS and CDR2 is YYNGEE. CDR3 coding DNA: TGTGCCAGCAGCGTATCTGGTTCTGGGGCCAACGTCCTGACTTTC. Its protein product is CASSVSGSGANVLTF.

The chain combines TRBV6-2 or TRBV6-3 with TRBJ1-5; D ambiguous. V was cut by 5 bases and J by 0 bases, with 14 bases left in between. CDR3 length equals 16 residues. CDR1 and CDR2 (germline): MNHEY, SVGEGT. This chain's CDR3 is CASSADGSISNQPQHF. The CDR3 DNA sequence: TGTGCCAGCAGTGCGGACGGGTCGATTAGCAATCAGCCCCAGCATTTT.

This clonotype was seen a few times. The CDR3 DNA follows: TGTGCCAGCAATGGCTACACCTTC. Encoded protein: CASNGYTF. This chain links TRBV2 with TRBJ1-2; no definite D call. The CDR3 has 8 amino acids. V lost 7 bases and J 6 bases, leaving 0 bases between the germline ends. Germline V gene sequence: CDR1 SNHLY, CDR2 FYNNEI. The full variable domain, completed using reference TRBV2 and TRBJ1-2, is EPEVTQTPSHQVTQMGQEVILRCVPISNHLYFYWYRQILGQKVEFLVSFYNNEISEKSEIFDDQFSVERPDGSNFTLKIRSTKLEDSAMYFCASNGYTFGSGTRLTVV.

This clonotype has just a few counts. The chain carries TRBV4-1 and TRBJ1-1; D possibly corresponds to TRBD1 (5 bases). Trimming took off 4 bases at V and 3 bases at J, with 18 bases between the two ends. This CDR3 has 16 amino acids. Looked up from germline, CDR1 is MGHRA and CDR2 is YSYEKL. The CDR3, as DNA: TGCGCCAGCAGCCGGAATTGGGCAGAAGGGGACACTGAAGCTTTCTTT. The encoded protein is CASSRNWAEGDTEAFF.

CDR3 protein: CASSFRTSGNTGELFF. The CDR3 bases are TGCGCCAGCAGCTTTAGAACTAGCGGAAACACCGGGGAGCTGTTTTTT. The genes are TRBV5-1 and TRBJ2-2; 8 nucleotides line up with TRBD2. V dropped 2 bases and J dropped 2; count of bases not matched to a gene: 5. The germline V gene encodes CDR1 SGHRS and CDR2 YFSETQ. This CDR3 is built from 16 residues.

The J gene is TRBJ1-2, the V gene TRBV9; D unresolved. The CDR3 length is 13 residues. Germline V gene sequence: CDR1 SGDLS, CDR2 YYNGEE. Trimming left V 3 bases short and J 1 base short, with 7 bases between. CDR3 residues: CASSERDNYGYTF. The CDR3 DNA follows: TGTGCCAGCAGCGAACGGGATAACTATGGCTACACCTTC.

V usage is TRBV10-1 and J usage is TRBJ2-2; TRBD1 or TRBD2 may be the D gene (5 bases each). The CDR3 loop spans 13 amino acids. The V gene's germline CDR1 is WNHNN and CDR2 SYGVQD (reference sequence). V was trimmed by 11 bases and J by 0 bases, leaving 10 bases between them. CDR3 amino acids: CACRDANTGELFF. The CDR3 coding sequence is TGCGCCTGCCGGGACGCGAACACCGGGGAGCTGTTTTTT.

The table lists this clonotype with a few counts. The chain uses TRBV28 and TRBJ2-7, with TRBD2 identical over 16 bases. This CDR3 has 17 amino acids. Germline values: CDR1 MDHEN, CDR2 SYDVKM. V was clipped by 6 bases and J by 7 bases; unmatched bases: 12. The CDR3 sequence is CASRGGTSGRASGEQYF. The CDR3 region has the DNA TGTGCCAGCAGAGGGGGGACTAGCGGGAGGGCCTCGGGGGAGCAGTACTTC.

Only a few counts were recorded for this clonotype. This sequence joins TRBV6-2 or TRBV6-3 and TRBJ1-1; D is unclear. Trimming removed 2 bases at V and 6 bases at J, with 7 bases between. Germline V CDR1 and CDR2: MNHEY, SVGEGT. The CDR3 runs 12 residues. CDR3 sequence reads: CASSYRRSEAFF. The CDR3 coding sequence is TGTGCCAGCAGTTACCGGCGCTCTGAAGCTTTCTTT.

Only a few counts were recorded for this clonotype. The chain employs TRBV28 and TRBJ1-4; tentative D call: TRBD1 (5 bases). The CDR3 has 19 amino acids. Trimming removed 3 bases at V and 0 bases at J, with 20 bases between. Germline CDR1 is MDHEN and CDR2 is SYDVKM. The CDR3 sequence is CASSLGGWEYRATNEKLFF. Here the CDR3 DNA reads TGTGCCAGCAGTTTGGGGGGGTGGGAATATCGTGCAACTAATGAAAAACTGTTTTTT.

This clonotype was picked up a small number of times. The J gene is TRBJ2-7, the V gene TRBV6-1; 8 nucleotides line up with TRBD1. CDR3 length: 14 amino acids. The V and J ends lost 6 bases and 4 bases, in that order; junction bases with no gene match: 8. CDR1 and CDR2 (germline): MNHNS, SASEGT. This chain's CDR3 is CASREDRVMYEQYF. Here the CDR3 DNA reads TGTGCCAGCAGGGAGGACAGGGTGATGTACGAGCAGTACTTC.

V usage is TRBV10-3 and J usage is TRBJ2-7, with TRBD2 identical over 15 bases. In germline, CDR1 is ENHRY, CDR2 SYGVKD. V gave up 6 bases and J gave up 2 bases; unmatched junction bases: 8. This CDR3 is 17 amino acids long. Here the CDR3 DNA reads TGTGCCATCAGCCCGGGACTAGCGGGAGGTAAGACCTACGAGCAGTACTTC. Translation gives CAISPGLAGGKTYEQYF.